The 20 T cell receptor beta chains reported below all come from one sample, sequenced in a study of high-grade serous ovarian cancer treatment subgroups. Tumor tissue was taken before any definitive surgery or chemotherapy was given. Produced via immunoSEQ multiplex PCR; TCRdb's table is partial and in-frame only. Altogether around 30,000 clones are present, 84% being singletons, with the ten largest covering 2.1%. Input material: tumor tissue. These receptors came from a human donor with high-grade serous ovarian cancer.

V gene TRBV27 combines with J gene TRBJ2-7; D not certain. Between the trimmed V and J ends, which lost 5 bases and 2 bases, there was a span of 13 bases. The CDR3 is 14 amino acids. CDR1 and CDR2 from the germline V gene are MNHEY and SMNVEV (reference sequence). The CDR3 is CASSPEPSTYEQYF. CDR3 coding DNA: TGTGCCAGCAGTCCCGAGCCGAGTACCTACGAGCAGTACTTC.

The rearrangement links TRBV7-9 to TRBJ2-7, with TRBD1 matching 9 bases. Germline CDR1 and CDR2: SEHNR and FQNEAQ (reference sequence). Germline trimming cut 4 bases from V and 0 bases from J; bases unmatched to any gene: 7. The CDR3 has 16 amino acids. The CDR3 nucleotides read TGTGCCAGCAGCTCCTACGCGGACAGGGGCTCCTACGAGCAGTACTTC. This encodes CASSSYADRGSYEQYF.

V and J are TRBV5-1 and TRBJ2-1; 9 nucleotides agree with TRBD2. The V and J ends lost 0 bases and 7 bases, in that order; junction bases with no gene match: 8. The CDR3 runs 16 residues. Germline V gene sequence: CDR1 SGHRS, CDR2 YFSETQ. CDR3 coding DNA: TGCGCCAGCAGCTTGGGTAGCGGGGGCCGGTTGAATGAGCAGTTCTTC. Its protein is CASSLGSGGRLNEQFF.

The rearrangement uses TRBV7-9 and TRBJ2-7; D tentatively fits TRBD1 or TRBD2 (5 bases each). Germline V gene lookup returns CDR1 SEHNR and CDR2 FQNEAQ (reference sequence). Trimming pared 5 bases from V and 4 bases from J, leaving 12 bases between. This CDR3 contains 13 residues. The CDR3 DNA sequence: TGTGCCAGCAGCCGGGACGGACTTTACGAGCAGTACTTC. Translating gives CASSRDGLYEQYF.

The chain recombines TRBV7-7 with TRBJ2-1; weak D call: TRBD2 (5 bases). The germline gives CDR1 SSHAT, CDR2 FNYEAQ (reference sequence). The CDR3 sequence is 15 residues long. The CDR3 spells CATASQLATYNEQFF. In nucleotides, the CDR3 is TGTGCTACCGCAAGCCAGCTAGCTACCTACAATGAGCAGTTCTTC.

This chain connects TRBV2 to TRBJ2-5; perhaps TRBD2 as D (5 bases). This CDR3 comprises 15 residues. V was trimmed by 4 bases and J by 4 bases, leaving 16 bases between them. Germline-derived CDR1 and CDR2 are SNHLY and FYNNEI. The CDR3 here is CASSGVVGSGETQYF. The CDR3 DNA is TGTGCCAGCAGTGGGGTGGTAGGGAGTGGAGAGACCCAGTACTTC.

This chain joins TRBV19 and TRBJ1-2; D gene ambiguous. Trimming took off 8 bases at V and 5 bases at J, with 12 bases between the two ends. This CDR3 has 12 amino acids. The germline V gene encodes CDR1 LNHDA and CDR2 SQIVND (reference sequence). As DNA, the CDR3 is TGTGCCAGTCGGGCGTCAGGTTATGGCTACACCTTC. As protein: CASRASGYGYTF.

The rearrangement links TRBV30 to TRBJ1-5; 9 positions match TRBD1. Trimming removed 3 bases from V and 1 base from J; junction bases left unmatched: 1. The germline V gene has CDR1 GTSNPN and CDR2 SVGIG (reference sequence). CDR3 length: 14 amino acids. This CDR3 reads CAWRGTGSNQPQHF. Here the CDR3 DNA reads TGTGCCTGGAGGGGGACAGGGAGCAATCAGCCCCAGCATTTT.

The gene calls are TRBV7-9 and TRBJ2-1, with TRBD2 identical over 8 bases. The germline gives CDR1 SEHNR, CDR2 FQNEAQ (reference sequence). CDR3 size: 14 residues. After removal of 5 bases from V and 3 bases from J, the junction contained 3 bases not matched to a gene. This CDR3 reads CASSPSGLYNEQFF. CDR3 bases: TGTGCCAGCAGCCCTAGCGGGCTCTACAATGAGCAGTTCTTC.

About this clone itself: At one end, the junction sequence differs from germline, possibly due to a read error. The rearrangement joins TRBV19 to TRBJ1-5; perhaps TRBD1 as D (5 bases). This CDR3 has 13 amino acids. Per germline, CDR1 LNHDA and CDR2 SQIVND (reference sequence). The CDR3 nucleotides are TGTGTCAGTAGTTTCGTTAAAGGGGAGCCCCAGCATTTT. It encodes CVSSFVKGEPQHF.

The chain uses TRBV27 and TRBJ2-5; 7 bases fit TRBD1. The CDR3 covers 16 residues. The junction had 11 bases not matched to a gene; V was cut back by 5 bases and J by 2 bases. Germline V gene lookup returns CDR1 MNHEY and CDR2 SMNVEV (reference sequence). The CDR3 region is CASSPRGSLTQETQYF. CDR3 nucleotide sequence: TGTGCCAGCAGTCCCAGGGGGAGTCTTACGCAAGAGACCCAGTACTTC.

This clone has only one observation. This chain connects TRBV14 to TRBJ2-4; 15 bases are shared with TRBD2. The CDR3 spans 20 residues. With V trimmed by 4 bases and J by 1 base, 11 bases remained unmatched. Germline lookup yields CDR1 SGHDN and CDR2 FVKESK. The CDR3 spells CASSPVPGLAGGRAKNIQYF. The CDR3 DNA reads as TGTGCCAGCAGCCCCGTTCCGGGACTAGCGGGAGGTCGGGCCAAAAACATTCAGTACTTC. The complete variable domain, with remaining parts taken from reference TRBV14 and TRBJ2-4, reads EAGVTQFPSHSVIEKGQTVTLRCDPISGHDNLYWYRRVMGKEIKFLLHFVKESKQDESGMPNNRFLAERTGGTYSTLKVQPAELEDSGVYFCASSPVPGLAGGRAKNIQYFGAGTRLSVL.

CDR3 in amino acids: CASMVGATNTGELFF. The CDR3 DNA sequence: TGTGCCAGCATGGTGGGCGCGACGAACACCGGGGAGCTGTTTTTT. This chain uses TRBV2 with TRBJ2-2, with D unresolved. CDR3 length: 15 residues. V was trimmed by 7 bases and J by 0 bases, leaving 12 bases between them. Germline V CDR1 and CDR2: SNHLY, FYNNEI.

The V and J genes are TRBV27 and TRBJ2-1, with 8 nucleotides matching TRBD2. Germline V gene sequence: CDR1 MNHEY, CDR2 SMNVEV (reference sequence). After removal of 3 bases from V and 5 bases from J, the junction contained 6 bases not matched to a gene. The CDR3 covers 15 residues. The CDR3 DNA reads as TGTGCCAGCAGTTTCCTCGGGACTAGGAACAATGAGCAGTTCTTC. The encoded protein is CASSFLGTRNNEQFF.

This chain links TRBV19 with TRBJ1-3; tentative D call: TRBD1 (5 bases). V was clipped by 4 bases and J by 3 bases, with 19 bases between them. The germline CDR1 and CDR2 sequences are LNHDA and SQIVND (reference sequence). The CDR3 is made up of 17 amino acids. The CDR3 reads CASSTPGRSLNGNTIYF. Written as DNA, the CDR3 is TGTGCCAGTAGTACCCCGGGACGAAGCTTAAATGGAAACACCATATATTTT. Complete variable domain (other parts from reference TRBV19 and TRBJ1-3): DGGITQSPKYLFRKEGQNVTLSCEQNLNHDAMYWYRQDPGQGLRLIYYSQIVNDFQKGDIAEGYSVSREKKESFPLTVTSAQKNPTAFYLCASSTPGRSLNGNTIYFGEGSWLTVV.

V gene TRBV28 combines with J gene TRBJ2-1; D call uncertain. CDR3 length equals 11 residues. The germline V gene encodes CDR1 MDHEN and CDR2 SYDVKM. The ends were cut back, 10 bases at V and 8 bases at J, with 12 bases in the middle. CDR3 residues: CATLGLYEQFF. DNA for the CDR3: TGTGCCACCCTTGGATTGTATGAGCAGTTCTTC.

CDR3 coding DNA: TGCGCCAGCAGCTTGGCAAACAATGAGCAGTTCTTC. Its translation is CASSLANNEQFF. The chain is built from TRBV5-1 and TRBJ2-1; D unclear. CDR1 is SGHRS and CDR2 is YFSETQ in the germline V gene. CDR3 length: 12 residues. Deletions cut 0 bases from V and 5 bases from J, with 3 bases between.

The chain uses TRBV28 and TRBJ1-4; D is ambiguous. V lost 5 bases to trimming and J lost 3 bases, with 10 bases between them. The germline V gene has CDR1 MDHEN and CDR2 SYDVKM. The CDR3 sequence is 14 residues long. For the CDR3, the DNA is TGTGCCAGCAGTCTTCACCACCCTAATGAAAAACTGTTTTTT. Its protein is CASSLHHPNEKLFF.

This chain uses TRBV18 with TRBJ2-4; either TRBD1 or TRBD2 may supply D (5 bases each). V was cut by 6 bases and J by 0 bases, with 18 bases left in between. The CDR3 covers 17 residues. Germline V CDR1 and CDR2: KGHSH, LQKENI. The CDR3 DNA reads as TGTGCCAGCTCCACGGGGAACCGAGGGGTAGCCAAAAACATTCAGTACTTC. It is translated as CASSTGNRGVAKNIQYF.

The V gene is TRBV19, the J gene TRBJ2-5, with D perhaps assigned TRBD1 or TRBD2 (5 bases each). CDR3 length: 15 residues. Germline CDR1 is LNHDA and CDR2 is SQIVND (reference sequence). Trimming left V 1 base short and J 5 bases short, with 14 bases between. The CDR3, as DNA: TGTGCCAGTAGTATAGCGCCCAGGGACCGGGAGACCCAGTACTTC. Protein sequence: CASSIAPRDRETQYF.